This TCR beta chain derives from a study of blood T cells in healthy people across ages. The study, taken as a whole, reports: Leaving the PBMCs unsorted stopped any conclusive comparison of naive versus antigen-experienced cells.

Through a sample-barcoded 5' primer and a J-beta primer mix, a second PCR was run for roughly 6 to 12 cycles. From the 5' RACE reads, TCRdb called clonotypes with MiXCR, one entry per CDR3 protein. The repertoire holds around 780,000 distinct CDR3 sequences, with more than 55% as singletons. The CDR3 length is 14 residues. Trimming cost V 3 bases and J 2 bases, with 10 bases left between them. This clonotype showed up just a few times. Antigen specificity is unknown. The receptor was derived from a man aged 40-49 years in good health. The chain recombines TRBV12-3 or TRBV12-4 with TRBJ1-1; D gene unclear. The sample comprised blood. The CDR3 region is CASSLVWENTEAFF. CDR3 in DNA: TGTGCCAGCAGTTTGGTTTGGGAAAACACTGAAGCTTTCTTT.